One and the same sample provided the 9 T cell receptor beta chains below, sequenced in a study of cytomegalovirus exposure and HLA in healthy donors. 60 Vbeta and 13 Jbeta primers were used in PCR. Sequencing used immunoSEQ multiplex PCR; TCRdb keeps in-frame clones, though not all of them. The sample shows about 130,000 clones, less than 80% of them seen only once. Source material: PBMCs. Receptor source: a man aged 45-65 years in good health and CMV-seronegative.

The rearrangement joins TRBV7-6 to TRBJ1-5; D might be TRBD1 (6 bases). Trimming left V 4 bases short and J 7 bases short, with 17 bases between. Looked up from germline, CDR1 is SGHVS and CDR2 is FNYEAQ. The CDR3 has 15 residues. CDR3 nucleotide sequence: TGTGCCAGCAGCTCAAATCCGGGACATGGACAGCCCCAGCATTTT. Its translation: CASSSNPGHGQPQHF.

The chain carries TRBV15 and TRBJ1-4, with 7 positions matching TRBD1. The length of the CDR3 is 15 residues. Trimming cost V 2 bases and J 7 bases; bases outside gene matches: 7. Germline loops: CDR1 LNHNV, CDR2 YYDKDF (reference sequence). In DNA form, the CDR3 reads TGTGCCACCAGCAGAAACAGGGGTATCGGTGAAAAACTGTTTTTT. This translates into CATSRNRGIGEKLFF.

The CDR3 reads CASSLESGQGARSYGYTF. The CDR3 DNA is TGCGCCAGCAGCTTGGAGTCAGGACAGGGGGCGCGGAGCTATGGCTACACCTTC. The chain uses TRBV5-1 and TRBJ1-2; 11 bases map to TRBD1. This CDR3 is 18 amino acids long. V lost 0 bases to trimming and J lost 4 bases; unmatched junction nucleotides: 11. Germline lookup yields CDR1 SGHRS and CDR2 YFSETQ.

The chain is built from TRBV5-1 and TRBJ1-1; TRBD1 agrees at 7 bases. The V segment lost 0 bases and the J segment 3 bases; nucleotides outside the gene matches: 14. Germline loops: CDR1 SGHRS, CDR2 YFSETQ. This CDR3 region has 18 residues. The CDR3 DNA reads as TGCGCCAGCAGCTTGGCTTACAGGGGAGGATCGATGGACACTGAAGCTTTCTTT. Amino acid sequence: CASSLAYRGGSMDTEAFF.

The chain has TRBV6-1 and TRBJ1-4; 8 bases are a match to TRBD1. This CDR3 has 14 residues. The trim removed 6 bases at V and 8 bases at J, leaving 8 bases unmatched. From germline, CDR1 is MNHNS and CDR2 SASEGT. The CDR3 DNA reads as TGTGCCAGCAGGCTACAGGGGGATAGGGAAAAACTGTTTTTT. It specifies CASRLQGDREKLFF.

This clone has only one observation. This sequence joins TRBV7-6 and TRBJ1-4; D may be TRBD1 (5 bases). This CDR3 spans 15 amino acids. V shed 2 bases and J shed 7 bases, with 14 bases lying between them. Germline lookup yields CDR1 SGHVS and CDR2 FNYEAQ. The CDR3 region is CASSLSVRVGEKLFF. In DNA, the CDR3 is TGTGCCAGCAGCTTATCTGTCAGGGTGGGTGAAAAACTGTTTTTT. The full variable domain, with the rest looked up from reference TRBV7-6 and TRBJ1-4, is GAGVSQSPRYKVTKRGQDVALRCDPISGHVSLYWYRQALGQGPEFLTYFNYEAQQDKSGLPNDRFSAERPEGSISTLTIQRTEQRDSAMYRCASSLSVRVGEKLFFGSGTQLSVL.

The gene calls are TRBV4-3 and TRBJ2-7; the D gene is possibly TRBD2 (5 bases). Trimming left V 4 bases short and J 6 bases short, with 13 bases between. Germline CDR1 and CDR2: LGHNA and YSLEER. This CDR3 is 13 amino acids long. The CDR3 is CASSPGLDGEQYF. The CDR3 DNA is TGCGCCAGCAGCCCAGGACTTGATGGCGAGCAGTACTTC.

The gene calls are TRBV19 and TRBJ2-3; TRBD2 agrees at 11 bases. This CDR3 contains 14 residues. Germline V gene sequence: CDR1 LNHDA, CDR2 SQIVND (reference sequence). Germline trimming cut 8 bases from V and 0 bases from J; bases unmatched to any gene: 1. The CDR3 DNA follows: TGTGCCAGTGTAGCGGGGGGGAGCACAGATACGCAGTATTTT. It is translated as CASVAGGSTDTQYF.

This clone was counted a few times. The CDR3 sequence is CASSRQGGYGYTF. CDR3 coding DNA: TGTGCCAGCAGCCGACAGGGAGGTTATGGCTACACCTTC. The V call is TRBV11-2, the J call TRBJ1-2, with 7 bases matching TRBD1. The CDR3 runs 13 residues. The V segment lost 5 bases and the J segment 5 bases; nucleotides outside the gene matches: 5. Germline loops: CDR1 SGHAT, CDR2 FQNNGV.